The rows below give T cell receptor beta chains drawn from one sample of a study of shared clonotypes between healthy human individuals. Sequencing was performed with immunoSEQ multiplex PCR; in TCRdb, only in-frame clones are kept and a portion is missing. The data contain roughly 2.4 million clones, roughly 95% of them singletons. Source material: naive CD4+ T cells sorted from blood. Receptors were obtained from a man between 18 and 29 years old in good health. The CDR3 runs from the conserved cysteine through the conserved F or W. The D gene is left open where the match is weak. Not all rows give a size; the values are once, few, many and, for expanded clones, a class.

CDR3 DNA: TGTGCCAGCAGCCTCTGGGGTGTTGGATTTTCGGGCACTGAAGCTTTCTTT; CDR3 protein: CASSLWGVGFSGTEAFF; D gene: -; J gene: TRBJ1-1; clone size: -; V gene: TRBV27
CDR3 DNA: TGTGCCAGCAGCTCGACGGACCACCCTGGAAACACCATATATTTT; CDR3 protein: CASSSTDHPGNTIYF; D gene: -; J gene: TRBJ1-3; clone size: -; V gene: TRBV5-5
CDR3 DNA: TGCGCCAGCAGCCCCGGGGGGGGAGAAGAGACCCAGTACTTC; CDR3 protein: CASSPGGGEETQYF; D gene: TRBD2; J gene: TRBJ2-5; clone size: -; V gene: TRBV5-1
CDR3 DNA: TGTGCCAGCAGCCAAATCGACCAAGAGACCCAGTACTTC; CDR3 protein: CASSQIDQETQYF; D gene: -; J gene: TRBJ2-5; clone size: -; V gene: TRBV14
CDR3 DNA: TGTGCCAGCAGCCCCACTAGCACAGATACGCAGTATTTT; CDR3 protein: CASSPTSTDTQYF; D gene: -; J gene: TRBJ2-3; clone size: -; V gene: TRBV4-2
CDR3 DNA: TGCGCCAGCAGGGAAGGAAGCGGGGGGCTACAAGAGACCCAGTACTTC; CDR3 protein: CASREGSGGLQETQYF; D gene: TRBD2; J gene: TRBJ2-5; clone size: -; V gene: TRBV5-1
CDR3 DNA: TGTGCCAGCAGCTTTGCGGCGGGGGGCGGTGAGACCCAGTACTTC; CDR3 protein: CASSFAAGGGETQYF; D gene: TRBD2; J gene: TRBJ2-5; clone size: -; V gene: TRBV7-9
CDR3 DNA: TGTGCCAGCTCTTACGGGGGGCGCAATGAGCAGTTCTTC; CDR3 protein: CASSYGGRNEQFF; D gene: -; J gene: TRBJ2-1; clone size: -; V gene: TRBV28
CDR3 DNA: TGTGCCAGCAGTTTTAGCGGGGGAGGCAAAAACATTCAGTACTTC; CDR3 protein: CASSFSGGGKNIQYF; D gene: TRBD2; J gene: TRBJ2-4; clone size: -; V gene: TRBV28
CDR3 DNA: TGTGCCAGCAGTTTATTCCCTGGGGGGGAATCGTACGAGCAGTACTTC; CDR3 protein: CASSLFPGGESYEQYF; D gene: TRBD2; J gene: TRBJ2-7; clone size: -; V gene: TRBV28
CDR3 DNA: TGTGCCAGCAGTCCACGACAGGGTAACTATGGCTACACCTTC; CDR3 protein: CASSPRQGNYGYTF; D gene: TRBD1; J gene: TRBJ1-2; clone size: -; V gene: TRBV6-5
CDR3 DNA: TGTGCCAGCAGCGTAGCGGCTAGCGGTTACAATGAGCAGTTCTTC; CDR3 protein: CASSVAASGYNEQFF; D gene: TRBD2; J gene: TRBJ2-1; clone size: -; V gene: TRBV9
CDR3 DNA: TGTGCCAGCAGCACCTGGGACAGGGGGGTTCAGCCCCAGCATTTT; CDR3 protein: CASSTWDRGVQPQHF; D gene: TRBD1; J gene: TRBJ1-5; clone size: -; V gene: TRBV7-2
CDR3 DNA: TGTGCCAGCAGCCAAGATACCGTGCGGTTTGGAAACACCATATATTTT; CDR3 protein: CASSQDTVRFGNTIYF; D gene: -; J gene: TRBJ1-3; clone size: once; V gene: TRBV14
CDR3 DNA: TGTGCCAGCAGCTTAAAACAGGGGCTAGGTAATTCACCCCTCCACTTT; CDR3 protein: CASSLKQGLGNSPLHF; D gene: TRBD1; J gene: TRBJ1-6; clone size: -; V gene: TRBV5-5
CDR3 DNA: TGCAGCGTACGACAGGACCCGAGCTCCTACAATGAGCAGTTCTTC; CDR3 protein: CSVRQDPSSYNEQFF; D gene: -; J gene: TRBJ2-1; clone size: -; V gene: TRBV29-1
CDR3 DNA: TGTGCCAGCAGTTGGCTTTACACAGATACGCAGTATTTT; CDR3 protein: CASSWLYTDTQYF; D gene: -; J gene: TRBJ2-3; clone size: -; V gene: TRBV25-1
CDR3 DNA: TGTGCCAGCAGTGAAGTGTCAGTCAATCAGCCCCAGCATTTT; CDR3 protein: CASSEVSVNQPQHF; D gene: -; J gene: TRBJ1-5; clone size: -; V gene: TRBV6-1
CDR3 DNA: TGTGCCAGCAGCTTGGGGCAGGGTAACTATGGCTACACCTTC; CDR3 protein: CASSLGQGNYGYTF; D gene: -; J gene: TRBJ1-2; clone size: -; V gene: TRBV5-8
CDR3 DNA: TGTGCCAGCTCCCCAGGGGCTGAGAAAAACATTCAGTACTTC; CDR3 protein: CASSPGAEKNIQYF; D gene: -; J gene: TRBJ2-4; clone size: -; V gene: TRBV18
CDR3 DNA: TGCGCCAGCAGTGAAAGGGGGGGAACGCAGTATTTT; CDR3 protein: CASSERGGTQYF; D gene: -; J gene: TRBJ2-3; clone size: -; V gene: TRBV10-1
CDR3 DNA: TGTGCCAGCAGTGAAGAGTCCCTAGCGGGAGATACGCAGTATTTT; CDR3 protein: CASSEESLAGDTQYF; D gene: TRBD2; J gene: TRBJ2-3; clone size: -; V gene: TRBV2
CDR3 DNA: TGTGCCAGCAGTGACCATCCGGACAGGGACGAGCAGTACTTC; CDR3 protein: CASSDHPDRDEQYF; D gene: TRBD1; J gene: TRBJ2-7; clone size: -; V gene: TRBV6-1
CDR3 DNA: TGTGCCAGCAGTCGACTACAGGCTTTCGGGGAGCTGTTTTTT; CDR3 protein: CASSRLQAFGELFF; D gene: -; J gene: TRBJ2-2; clone size: -; V gene: TRBV27
CDR3 DNA: TGTGCCAGCGCCTCAGGGGTTGAGGGTGAAGCTTTCTTT; CDR3 protein: CASASGVEGEAFF; D gene: -; J gene: TRBJ1-1; clone size: once; V gene: TRBV18
CDR3 DNA: TGTGCCAGCAGTCCTAGCGCTGGCTCCTACAATGAGCAGTTCTTC; CDR3 protein: CASSPSAGSYNEQFF; D gene: -; J gene: TRBJ2-1; clone size: -; V gene: TRBV6-5
CDR3 DNA: TGTGCCAGCAGTGAGCAAGGAGGGTCCGGGGAGCTGTTTTTT; CDR3 protein: CASSEQGGSGELFF; D gene: -; J gene: TRBJ2-2; clone size: -; V gene: TRBV6-4
CDR3 DNA: TGCGCCAGCAGTGAGTCAGGACAATTCAATCAGCCCCAGCATTTT; CDR3 protein: CASSESGQFNQPQHF; D gene: -; J gene: TRBJ1-5; clone size: once; V gene: TRBV10-2
CDR3 DNA: TGTGCCAGCAGTTTGAGGACATCTAGCACAGATACGCAGTATTTT; CDR3 protein: CASSLRTSSTDTQYF; D gene: -; J gene: TRBJ2-3; clone size: -; V gene: TRBV27
CDR3 DNA: TGTGCCAGCAGCCCGGTAGCGCGGGGTCACACAGATACGCAGTATTTT; CDR3 protein: CASSPVARGHTDTQYF; D gene: -; J gene: TRBJ2-3; clone size: -; V gene: TRBV5-4
CDR3 DNA: TGTGCCAGCAGCGGGACAGGGATGAACACTGAAGCTTTCTTT; CDR3 protein: CASSGTGMNTEAFF; D gene: TRBD1; J gene: TRBJ1-1; clone size: -; V gene: TRBV5-4
CDR3 DNA: TGTGCCAGCAGTAGGGGACAGATAGCCTACGAGCAGTACTTC; CDR3 protein: CASSRGQIAYEQYF; D gene: TRBD1; J gene: TRBJ2-7; clone size: -; V gene: TRBV6-5
CDR3 DNA: TGTGCCAGCAGCCCGGGGACAGGGAAGTTCACTGAAGCTTTCTTT; CDR3 protein: CASSPGTGKFTEAFF; D gene: TRBD1; J gene: TRBJ1-1; clone size: -; V gene: TRBV7-2
CDR3 DNA: TGTGCCAGCAGCTTGGTTCGGGGGATCTCCTACGAGCAGTACTTC; CDR3 protein: CASSLVRGISYEQYF; D gene: -; J gene: TRBJ2-7; clone size: -; V gene: TRBV5-4
CDR3 DNA: TGTGCCTGGAGTGTTAAGAGGGCCCTCTACAATGAGCAGTTCTTC; CDR3 protein: CAWSVKRALYNEQFF; D gene: -; J gene: TRBJ2-1; clone size: -; V gene: TRBV30
CDR3 DNA: TGTGCCAGCAGCTTGCGCCGTTGGGGCAGGGACACTGAAGCTTTCTTT; CDR3 protein: CASSLRRWGRDTEAFF; D gene: -; J gene: TRBJ1-1; clone size: -; V gene: TRBV5-4
CDR3 DNA: TGTGCCAGCAGTGAATGGCGGACAGGGGCCGTAAATTCACCCCTCCACTTT; CDR3 protein: CASSEWRTGAVNSPLHF; D gene: TRBD1; J gene: TRBJ1-6; clone size: -; V gene: TRBV6-1
CDR3 DNA: TGTGCCACCCCTCAGGGAGTTGATGAGCAGTACTTC; CDR3 protein: CATPQGVDEQYF; D gene: -; J gene: TRBJ2-7; clone size: -; V gene: TRBV2
CDR3 DNA: TGTGCCAGCAGCTTAGACGTGGTTTCTAGGACAGATACGCAGTATTTT; CDR3 protein: CASSLDVVSRTDTQYF; D gene: -; J gene: TRBJ2-3; clone size: -; V gene: TRBV11-1
CDR3 DNA: TGCGCCAGCAGCTTCGGGAGCGCCGACAGGGGGGAAGACTATGGCTACACCTTC; CDR3 protein: CASSFGSADRGEDYGYTF; D gene: TRBD1; J gene: TRBJ1-2; clone size: -; V gene: TRBV5-1
CDR3 DNA: TGTGCCAGCAGCGTATCACGGGGAGGAAACACCATATATTTT; CDR3 protein: CASSVSRGGNTIYF; D gene: -; J gene: TRBJ1-3; clone size: -; V gene: TRBV9
CDR3 DNA: TGTGCCAGCAGCCTTCATGGAGGGACTAGCGGCACAGATACGCAGTATTTT; CDR3 protein: CASSLHGGTSGTDTQYF; D gene: TRBD2; J gene: TRBJ2-3; clone size: -; V gene: TRBV4-2
CDR3 DNA: TGTGCCAGCAGTGGGGTAGCGGGAGTCTCCTACAATGAGCAGTTCTTC; CDR3 protein: CASSGVAGVSYNEQFF; D gene: TRBD2; J gene: TRBJ2-1; clone size: -; V gene: TRBV6-1
CDR3 DNA: TGTGCCAGCAGCTTGATAGCGGGACTCATCTACAATGAGCAGTTCTTC; CDR3 protein: CASSLIAGLIYNEQFF; D gene: TRBD2; J gene: TRBJ2-1; clone size: -; V gene: TRBV11-2
CDR3 DNA: TGTGCCAGCAGCGTAGAGGGGGCGAAAGAGACCCAGTACTTC; CDR3 protein: CASSVEGAKETQYF; D gene: TRBD1; J gene: TRBJ2-5; clone size: -; V gene: TRBV9
CDR3 DNA: TGTGCCAGCACCTGGTCCGAGAACGAGCAGTACTTC; CDR3 protein: CASTWSENEQYF; D gene: -; J gene: TRBJ2-7; clone size: -; V gene: TRBV25-1
CDR3 DNA: TGTGCCAGCAGCTTGGACCCCACAGATACGCAGTATTTT; CDR3 protein: CASSLDPTDTQYF; D gene: -; J gene: TRBJ2-3; clone size: -; V gene: TRBV5-4
CDR3 DNA: TGTGCCAGCAGCACGGATCAGCCCCAGCATTTT; CDR3 protein: CASSTDQPQHF; D gene: -; J gene: TRBJ1-5; clone size: -; V gene: TRBV2
CDR3 DNA: TGTGCCTGGAGAAAAGGTAGCGGGAGTTTTGGAGAGACCCAGTACTTC; CDR3 protein: CAWRKGSGSFGETQYF; D gene: TRBD2; J gene: TRBJ2-5; clone size: once; V gene: TRBV30
CDR3 DNA: TGTGCCAGCAGCAAAGTTACGGCGAGCAAGAGCTCCTACAATGAGCAGTTCTTC; CDR3 protein: CASSKVTASKSSYNEQFF; D gene: -; J gene: TRBJ2-1; clone size: -; V gene: TRBV21-1
CDR3 DNA: TGTGCCAGCAGTGAAGCGTTGGGGGGGAATCAGCCCCAGCATTTT; CDR3 protein: CASSEALGGNQPQHF; D gene: -; J gene: TRBJ1-5; clone size: -; V gene: TRBV6-1
CDR3 DNA: TGCGCCAGCAGTGGCTCCGCAGGGGGCCCAAACGCTGAGCAGTTCTTC; CDR3 protein: CASSGSAGGPNAEQFF; D gene: TRBD1; J gene: TRBJ2-1; clone size: -; V gene: TRBV10-1
CDR3 DNA: TGTGCCAGCAGCACACTAGCGGGAGAGAGCACAGATACGCAGTATTTT; CDR3 protein: CASSTLAGESTDTQYF; D gene: TRBD2; J gene: TRBJ2-3; clone size: -; V gene: TRBV7-2
CDR3 DNA: TGCGCCAGCAGCTTGGCGGGGAATTTAGCCAAAAACATTCAGTACTTC; CDR3 protein: CASSLAGNLAKNIQYF; D gene: -; J gene: TRBJ2-4; clone size: -; V gene: TRBV5-1
CDR3 DNA: TGTGCCAGCAGAAGGGGACAGGGTGCCACTGAAGCTTTCTTT; CDR3 protein: CASRRGQGATEAFF; D gene: TRBD1; J gene: TRBJ1-1; clone size: -; V gene: TRBV6-5
CDR3 DNA: TGTGCCAGCAGTGATACCGCAGGGTTGCCTGAAGCTTTCTTT; CDR3 protein: CASSDTAGLPEAFF; D gene: -; J gene: TRBJ1-1; clone size: -; V gene: TRBV6-1
CDR3 DNA: TGCGCCAGCAGCCTGGGACGGAGGGCAGATACGCAGTATTTT; CDR3 protein: CASSLGRRADTQYF; D gene: -; J gene: TRBJ2-3; clone size: -; V gene: TRBV5-1
CDR3 DNA: TGTGCCAGCAGCTTACTAAATACGCAGTATTTT; CDR3 protein: CASSLLNTQYF; D gene: -; J gene: TRBJ2-3; clone size: -; V gene: TRBV7-2
CDR3 DNA: TGTGCCAGCAGCCGGACAGGGGATCAGCCCCAGCATTTT; CDR3 protein: CASSRTGDQPQHF; D gene: TRBD1; J gene: TRBJ1-5; clone size: -; V gene: TRBV5-6
CDR3 DNA: TGTGCCAGCCCCTTGCATGGTAACCCGGGCACTAACTATGGCTACACCTTC; CDR3 protein: CASPLHGNPGTNYGYTF; D gene: -; J gene: TRBJ1-2; clone size: -; V gene: TRBV2